A selection of T cell receptor beta chains follows, all from one sample in a study of PD-1 blockade in classical Hodgkin lymphoma. Sequencing was performed with immunoSEQ multiplex PCR; in TCRdb, only in-frame clones are kept and a portion is missing. The sample consists of tens of thousands of clones, under 90% of them appearing once. Sample: peripheral blood mononuclear cells (PBMCs), taken at baseline. These TCRs come from a human donor with classical Hodgkin lymphoma. CDR3s include the opening cysteine and the closing phenylalanine or tryptophan. Each record gives: CDR3 protein, CDR3 DNA, CDR3 length, clone size, V gene, J gene, D gene. The D gene is left open where the match is weak. Size is omitted from some rows. Given values are once, few, many or a class for expanded clones.

CAWSRGNIQYF	TGTGCCTGGAGCAGGGGAAACATTCAGTACTTC	11	.	TRBV30	TRBJ2-4	.
CASRSGTGDQPQHF	TGTGCCAGCAGATCCGGGACAGGGGATCAGCCCCAGCATTTT	14	.	TRBV6-5	TRBJ1-5	TRBD1
CAWTAGTSGFSYEQYF	TGTGCCTGGACCGCCGGGACTAGCGGGTTTTCCTACGAGCAGTACTTC	16	.	TRBV30	TRBJ2-7	TRBD2
CASSRQGTRAEAFF	TGTGCCAGCAGTAGACAGGGAACTAGGGCTGAAGCTTTCTTT	14	.	TRBV2	TRBJ1-1	TRBD1
CASRPVASAYEQYF	TGTGCCAGCAGGCCTGTAGCGAGTGCCTACGAGCAGTACTTC	14	.	TRBV2	TRBJ2-7	.
CASSSGTGVKTQYF	TGTGCTAGCAGCTCCGGGACAGGGGTAAAGACCCAGTACTTC	14	once	TRBV7-7	TRBJ2-5	TRBD1
CASSRGAKNIQYF	TGTGCCAGCAGCCGGGGGGCCAAAAACATTCAGTACTTC	13	.	TRBV14	TRBJ2-4	.
CASSVAGGNQPQHF	TGTGCCAGCAGCGTAGCAGGGGGGAATCAGCCCCAGCATTTT	14	.	TRBV9	TRBJ1-5	TRBD1
CASSDIAGTYNEQFF	TGTGCCAGCAGTGACATAGCGGGGACTTACAATGAGCAGTTCTTC	15	.	TRBV7-2	TRBJ2-1	TRBD2
CASSYSGTSGYNEQFF	TGTGCCAGCAGTTACTCGGGGACTAGCGGCTACAATGAGCAGTTCTTC	16	.	TRBV6-5	TRBJ2-1	TRBD2
CASSVSGASGYTF	TGTGCCAGCAGTGTCTCCGGGGCTTCGGGTTACACCTTC	13	.	TRBV6-1	TRBJ1-2	.
CASSAAGALAKNIQYF	TGTGCCAGTAGTGCCGCAGGGGCGTTAGCCAAAAACATTCAGTACTTC	16	once	TRBV19	TRBJ2-4	.
CASSSQTGGDWQTQYF	TGTGCCAGCTCATCCCAAACAGGGGGCGACTGGCAGACCCAGTACTTC	16	.	TRBV18	TRBJ2-5	TRBD1
CASTATWGTGTIRANTGELFF	TGTGCCAGCACCGCAACTTGGGGGACAGGGACTATCCGCGCGAACACCGGGGAGCTGTTTTTT	21	.	TRBV28	TRBJ2-2	TRBD1
CASSPWRGGTDTQYF	TGTGCCAGCAGCCCGTGGAGAGGGGGCACAGATACGCAGTATTTT	15	.	TRBV7-9	TRBJ2-3	.
CASSTDRGGYEQYF	TGTGCCAGCAGCACGGACAGGGGGGGCTACGAGCAGTACTTC	14	.	TRBV5-4	TRBJ2-7	TRBD1
CASSGGPGNTIYF	TGTGCCAGCAGTGGGGGGCCCGGAAACACCATATATTTT	13	.	TRBV2	TRBJ1-3	.
CASSQEIIPYEQYF	TGCGCCAGCAGCCAAGAAATTATCCCCTACGAGCAGTACTTC	14	.	TRBV4-3	TRBJ2-7	.
CASSLVLGAIDTQYF	TGTGCCAGCAGCTTAGTTTTGGGGGCGATAGATACGCAGTATTTT	15	.	TRBV7-9	TRBJ2-3	.
CAIRKRTDSNQPQHF	TGTGCCATACGAAAACGGACAGATAGCAATCAGCCCCAGCATTTT	15	.	TRBV6-6	TRBJ1-5	.
CASSHKLGANEKLFF	TGTGCCAGCAGTCACAAACTCGGGGCTAATGAAAAACTGTTTTTT	15	few	TRBV7-6	TRBJ1-4	.
CASSQDSGPTGELFF	TGCGCCAGCAGCCAAGATTCCGGTCCCACCGGGGAGCTGTTTTTT	15	.	TRBV4-3	TRBJ2-2	.
CASSQDVSGYTDTQYF	TGTGCCAGCAGCCAAGATGTTAGCGGATACACAGATACGCAGTATTTT	16	.	TRBV4-2	TRBJ2-3	.
CASSLQRRGHEQYF	TGTGCCAGCAGCTTGCAGAGACGAGGCCACGAGCAGTACTTC	14	.	TRBV5-6	TRBJ2-7	.
CASSPRGAGIDQPQHF	TGTGCCAGCAGCCCTCGGGGGGCAGGGATCGATCAGCCCCAGCATTTT	16	.	TRBV7-2	TRBJ1-5	.
CASSPENYEQYF	TGTGCCAGCTCACCCGAGAACTACGAGCAGTACTTC	12	.	TRBV18	TRBJ2-7	.
CASSLRGGLVSGEQYF	TGCGCCAGCAGCTTGAGGGGAGGACTGGTCTCGGGTGAGCAGTACTTC	16	.	TRBV5-1	TRBJ2-7	.
CAWSVTSGVNTIYF	TGTGCCTGGAGTGTAACATCCGGGGTGAACACCATATATTTT	14	.	TRBV30	TRBJ1-3	.
CASSQARFGGRDGYTF	TGTGCCAGCAGCCAAGCGCGGTTCGGGGGTAGGGATGGCTACACCTTC	16	.	TRBV4-2	TRBJ1-2	.
CASSHSDTQYF	TGTGCCAGCAGCCACTCAGATACGCAGTATTTT	11	.	TRBV7-9	TRBJ2-3	.
CASCPGPGGVYGYTF	TGTGCCAGTTGCCCCGGACCGGGTGGGGTCTATGGCTACACCTTC	15	.	TRBV19	TRBJ1-2	.
CASQASSGNTIYF	TGTGCCAGTCAAGCGAGTTCTGGAAACACCATATATTTT	13	.	TRBV19	TRBJ1-3	.
CASSLTLAGSGTDTQYF	TGTGCCAGCAGCTTGACCTTAGCGGGGAGTGGGACAGATACGCAGTATTTT	17	.	TRBV13	TRBJ2-3	TRBD2
CASSLRADEQFF	TGTGCCAGTAGTCTCCGGGCGGATGAGCAGTTCTTC	12	.	TRBV16	TRBJ2-1	.
CASRPRPGEKLFF	TGTGCCAGCAGGCCCCGTCCCGGTGAAAAACTGTTTTTT	13	.	TRBV7-2	TRBJ1-4	.
CASSESRTRTYNEQFF	TGCGCCAGCAGTGAGTCCCGGACTAGGACTTACAATGAGCAGTTCTTC	16	once	TRBV10-1	TRBJ2-1	TRBD2
CASSSPLGATNEKLFF	TGTGCCAGCAGCTCCCCTTTGGGTGCAACTAATGAAAAACTGTTTTTT	16	.	TRBV5-4	TRBJ1-4	.
CASGLGQGGHHEQYF	TGTGCTAGTGGTTTGGGACAGGGGGGACACCACGAGCAGTACTTC	15	.	TRBV12-5	TRBJ2-7	TRBD1
CASSERLGNTGELFF	TGTGCCAGCAGTGAAAGGCTAGGCAACACCGGGGAGCTGTTTTTT	15	once	TRBV2	TRBJ2-2	.
CASSIVLDSLDTQYF	TGTGCCAGTAGTATAGTACTTGACAGCCTCGATACGCAGTATTTT	15	.	TRBV19	TRBJ2-3	.
CSVAKDSNYGYTF	TGCAGCGTGGCAAAGGACTCTAACTATGGCTACACCTTC	13	.	TRBV29-1	TRBJ1-2	.
CASSFTGTGGYEQYF	TGTGCCAGCAGTTTCACCGGGACAGGGGGCTACGAGCAGTACTTC	15	.	TRBV6-5	TRBJ2-7	TRBD1
CASSYSYGLETQYF	TGTGCCAGCAGTTATTCCTATGGGTTGGAGACCCAGTACTTC	14	.	TRBV6-5	TRBJ2-5	.
CASSQDWRSSYNEQFF	TGCGCCAGCAGCCAAGATTGGAGAAGCTCCTACAATGAGCAGTTCTTC	16	once	TRBV4-3	TRBJ2-1	.
CASSQWQGAVGELFF	TGTGCCAGCAGCCAATGGCAGGGGGCTGTCGGGGAGCTGTTTTTT	15	.	TRBV7-9	TRBJ2-2	TRBD1
CATLGLYGYTF	TGTGCCACCTTGGGACTCTATGGCTACACCTTC	11	.	TRBV27	TRBJ1-2	.
CASSLGRPSSYEQYF	TGTGCCAGCAGTTTAGGCAGGCCGAGCTCCTACGAGCAGTACTTC	15	.	TRBV27	TRBJ2-7	.
CAWSSSTGSAEAFF	TGTGCCTGGAGCTCCTCGACAGGGAGTGCGGAAGCTTTCTTT	14	.	TRBV30	TRBJ1-1	TRBD1
CASGQGLPYNEQFF	TGTGCCAGCGGGCAGGGGCTCCCTTACAATGAGCAGTTCTTC	14	once	TRBV27	TRBJ2-1	.